The rows below give T cell receptor beta chains drawn from one sample of a study of beta chain features in type 1 diabetes. The table came from immunoSEQ multiplex PCR; TCRdb's copy has only in-frame clones and leaves some out. This table holds about 650,000 clones, around 12% found once. Material: naive CD4+ T cells from blood. Receptor source: a man aged 25 to 40 with type 1 diabetes. CDR3s leave out the opening cysteine and the closing phenylalanine or tryptophan. Size is stated for part of the rows, as once, few or many counts, or as a class when the clone is expanded.

clone_size,j_call,cdr3_length,v_call,cdr3_aa
few,TRBJ2-7,14,TRBV25-1,ASSKISGRGPYEQY
.,TRBJ2-3,14,TRBV27,ASSSRDALSTDTQY
few,TRBJ2-7,15,TRBV5-1,ASSPQADSQSSYEQY
.,TRBJ1-2,11,TRBV5-1,ASTRDREYGYT
.,TRBJ2-7,12,TRBV9,ASSVDVGPYEQY
.,TRBJ1-1,14,TRBV7-9,ASSLFVGAVNTEAF
few,TRBJ2-2,13,TRBV5-6,ASSLAGHLTGELF
.,TRBJ2-7,14,TRBV4-3,ASSQGPGTGFYEQY
.,TRBJ2-7,11,TRBV30,AWEDRNPYEQY
few,TRBJ2-2,13,TRBV5-6,ASSFNGLNTGELF
.,TRBJ2-7,16,TRBV10-3,VRINPGRELSGLYEQY
.,TRBJ2-2,13,TRBV19,ASSADRAGTGELF
.,TRBJ2-3,11,TRBV5-1,ASSLGGKDTQY
.,TRBJ2-3,15,TRBV4-3,ASSQDLPGQGTDTQY
few,TRBJ1-3,13,TRBV30,AWRRGTNSGNTIY
.,TRBJ1-2,10,TRBV29-1,SVPGQLYGYT
.,TRBJ2-3,13,TRBV10-3,AISPRGNPTDTQY
.,TRBJ1-6,10,TRBV7-9,ASSKYDSPLH
.,TRBJ2-5,10,TRBV7-9,ASSLAVETQY
.,TRBJ1-4,14,TRBV4-3,ASSQDGKGGNEKLF